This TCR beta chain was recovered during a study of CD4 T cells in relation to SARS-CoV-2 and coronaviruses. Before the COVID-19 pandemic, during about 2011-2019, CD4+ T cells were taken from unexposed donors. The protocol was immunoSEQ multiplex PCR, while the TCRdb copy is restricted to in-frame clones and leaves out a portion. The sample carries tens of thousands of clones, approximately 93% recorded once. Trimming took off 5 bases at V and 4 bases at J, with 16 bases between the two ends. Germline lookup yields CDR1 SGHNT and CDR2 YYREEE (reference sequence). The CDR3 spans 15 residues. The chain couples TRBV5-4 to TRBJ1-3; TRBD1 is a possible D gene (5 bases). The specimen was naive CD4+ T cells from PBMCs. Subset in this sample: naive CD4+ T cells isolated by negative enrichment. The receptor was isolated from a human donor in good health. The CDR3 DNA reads TGTGCCAGCAGTTTAGCCAAAGAGGGGGGAAACACCATATATTTT. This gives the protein CASSLAKEGGNTIYF.